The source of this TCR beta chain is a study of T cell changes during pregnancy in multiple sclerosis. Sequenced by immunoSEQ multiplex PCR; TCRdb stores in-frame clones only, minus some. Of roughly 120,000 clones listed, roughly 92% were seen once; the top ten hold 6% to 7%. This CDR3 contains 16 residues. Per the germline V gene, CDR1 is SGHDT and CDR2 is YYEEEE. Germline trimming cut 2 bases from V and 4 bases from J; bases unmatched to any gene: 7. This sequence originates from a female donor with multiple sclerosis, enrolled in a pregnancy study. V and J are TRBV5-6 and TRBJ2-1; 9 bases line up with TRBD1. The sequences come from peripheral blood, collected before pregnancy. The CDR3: CASSFRTGALYNEQFF. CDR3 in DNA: TGTGCCAGCAGCTTCCGGACAGGGGCCCTATACAATGAGCAGTTCTTC.